The following is a T cell receptor beta chain sequence with its context. Its antigen is still unknown. These data come from a study of CD8+ T cells in alopecia areata. Study at large: Treated patients swallowed 5 to 10 mg of oral tofacitinib twice daily.

Specimens obtained from alopecia areata patients comprised lesional scalp punch biopsies and peripheral blood. PBMCs, the starting material, were the source of sorted CD4+ and CD8+ T cells. Findings and limits, study-wide: Patients shared TCRs less clearly than mice did, possibly owing to HLA.

Extracted RNA was reverse transcribed into cDNA, the sequencing template. Data came from immunoSEQ multiplex PCR; TCRdb stores just in-frame clones and leaves some out. The sample includes 120,000 or so clones, roughly three fifths of them seen just once. The CDR3 totals 14 residues. CDR1 is MNHEY, CDR2 SMNVEV, per germline (reference sequence). V was clipped by 6 bases and J by 3 bases; unmatched bases: 6. The TCR sequence derives from a human donor with alopecia areata. The sequenced sample was CD4+ T cells sorted from blood, obtained at week 0. The rearrangement links TRBV27 to TRBJ1-1; TRBD1 agrees at 8 bases. CDR3 sequence: CASSLRGRDTEAFF. The CDR3 DNA follows: TGTGCCAGCAGCCTCAGGGGGCGAGACACTGAAGCTTTCTTT.